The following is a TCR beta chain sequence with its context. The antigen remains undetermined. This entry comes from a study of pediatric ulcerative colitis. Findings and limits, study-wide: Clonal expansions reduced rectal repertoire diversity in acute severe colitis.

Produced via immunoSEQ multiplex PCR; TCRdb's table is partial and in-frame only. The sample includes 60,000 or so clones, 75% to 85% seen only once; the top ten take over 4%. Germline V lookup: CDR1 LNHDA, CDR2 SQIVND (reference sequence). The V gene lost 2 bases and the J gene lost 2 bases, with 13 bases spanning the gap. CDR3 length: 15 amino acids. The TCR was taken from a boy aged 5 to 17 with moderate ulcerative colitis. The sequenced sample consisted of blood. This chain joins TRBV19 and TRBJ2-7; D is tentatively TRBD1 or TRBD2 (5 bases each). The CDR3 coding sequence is TGTGCCAGTAGTATACAGGGCGGGTGGACCTACGAGCAGTACTTC. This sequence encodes CASSIQGGWTYEQYF.